What follows describes a single TCR beta chain. Amplification of TCR beta CDR3 regions used RNA as the template. A first-round RT-PCR of the TCR CDR3 used the HTBI primer set. Using its own MiXCR run on the multiplex PCR reads, TCRdb lists one record per CDR3 protein. The table lists around 420,000 distinct CDR3 sequences, 15% to 18% of them singletons. This sample stems from a study of T cells in Graves' hyperthyroidism and ophthalmopathy. Across 18 months, stable Graves' hyperthyroidism was marked by no progression to ophthalmopathy. Diagnoses were established using clinical symptoms, serum thyroxine and TRAb, thyroid ultrasound and orbital computed tomography. Around 10 ml fresh peripheral blood yielded the PBMCs. The V end was cut by 7 bases, the J end by 7 bases, with 23 bases between. There are 17 residues in the CDR3. Per the germline V gene, CDR1 is MDHEN and CDR2 is SYDVKM.

The sequencing sample was made of blood. This chain uses TRBV28 with TRBJ1-6; possible D gene TRBD1, 5 bases. This TCR was recovered from a woman aged 18-29 years with Graves' hyperthyroidism. The CDR3 DNA follows: TGTGCCAGCACCTCTGAGAAGGGCCCCTGGGGGAATTCACCCCTCCACTTT. This translates into CASTSEKGPWGNSPLHF.